This TCR beta chain was documented in a study of cytomegalovirus exposure and HLA in healthy donors. Trimming took 4 bases from V and 1 from J, leaving 17 bases between them. Germline assignment: CDR1 SGDLS and CDR2 YYNGEE. This CDR3 is built from 16 residues. Use of 60 Vbeta and 13 Jbeta primers characterized the PCR. Libraries were prepared by immunoSEQ multiplex PCR; TCRdb keeps only in-frame clonotypes and omits some of them. The data contain 85,000 to 90,000 clones, around 90% of them singletons. The chain combines TRBV9 with TRBJ1-1; D possibly corresponds to TRBD1 (5 bases). The receptor comes from a man younger than 35 in good health and CMV-seronegative. The sequencing sample was made of PBMCs. The CDR3 DNA reads TGTGCCAGCAGCCCATTCCTGGGGCCTTCGAACACTGAAGCTTTCTTT. It translates to CASSPFLGPSNTEAFF.